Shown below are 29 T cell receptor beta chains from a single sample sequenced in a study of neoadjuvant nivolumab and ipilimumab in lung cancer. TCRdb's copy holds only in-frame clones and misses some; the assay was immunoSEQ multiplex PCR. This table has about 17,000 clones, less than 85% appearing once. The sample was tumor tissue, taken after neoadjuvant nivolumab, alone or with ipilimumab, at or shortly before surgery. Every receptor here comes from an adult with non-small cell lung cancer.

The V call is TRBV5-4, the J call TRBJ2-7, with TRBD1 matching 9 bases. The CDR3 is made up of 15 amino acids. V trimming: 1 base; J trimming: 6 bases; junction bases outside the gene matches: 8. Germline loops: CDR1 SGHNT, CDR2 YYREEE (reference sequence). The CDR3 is CASSLQQGALGEQYF. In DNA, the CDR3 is TGTGCCAGCAGCTTGCAACAGGGGGCTTTAGGCGAGCAGTACTTC. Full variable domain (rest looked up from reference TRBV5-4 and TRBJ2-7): ETGVTQSPTHLIKTRGQQVTLRCSSQSGHNTVSWYQQALGQGPQFIFQYYREEENGRGNFPPRFSGLQFPNYSSELNVNALELDDSALYLCASSLQQGALGEQYFGPGTRLTVT.

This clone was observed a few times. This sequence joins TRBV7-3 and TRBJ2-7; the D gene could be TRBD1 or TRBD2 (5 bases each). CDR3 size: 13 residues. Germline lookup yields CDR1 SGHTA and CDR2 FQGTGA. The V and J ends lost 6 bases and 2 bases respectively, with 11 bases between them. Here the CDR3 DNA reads TGTGCCAGCAGACGGGACGGTACCTACGAGCAGTACTTC. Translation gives CASRRDGTYEQYF.

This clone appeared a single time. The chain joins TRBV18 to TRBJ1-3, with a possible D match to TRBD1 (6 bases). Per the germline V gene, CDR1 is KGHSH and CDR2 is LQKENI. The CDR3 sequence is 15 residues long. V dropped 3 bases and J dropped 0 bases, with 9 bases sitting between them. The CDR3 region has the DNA TGTGCCAGCTCACCTCAGGGGAGCTCTGGAAACACCATATATTTT. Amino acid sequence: CASSPQGSSGNTIYF. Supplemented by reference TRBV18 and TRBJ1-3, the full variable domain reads NAGVMQNPRHLVRRRGQEARLRCSPMKGHSHVYWYRQLPEEGLKFMVYLQKENIIDESGMPKERFSAEFPKEGPSILRIQQVVRGDSAAYFCASSPQGSSGNTIYFGEGSWLTVV.

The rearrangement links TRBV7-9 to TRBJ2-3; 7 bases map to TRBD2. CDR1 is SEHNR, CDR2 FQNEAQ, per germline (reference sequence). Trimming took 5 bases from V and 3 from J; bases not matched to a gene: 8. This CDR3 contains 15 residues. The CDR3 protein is CASSPREAWTDTQYF. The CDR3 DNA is TGTGCCAGCAGCCCTCGGGAGGCATGGACAGATACGCAGTATTTT.

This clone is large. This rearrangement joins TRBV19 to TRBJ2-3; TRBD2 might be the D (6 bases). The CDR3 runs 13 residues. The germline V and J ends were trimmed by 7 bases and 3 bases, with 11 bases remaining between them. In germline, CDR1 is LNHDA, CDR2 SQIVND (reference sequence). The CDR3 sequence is CASNLGRTDTQYF. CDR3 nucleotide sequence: TGTGCCAGTAATCTGGGGAGGACAGATACGCAGTATTTT.

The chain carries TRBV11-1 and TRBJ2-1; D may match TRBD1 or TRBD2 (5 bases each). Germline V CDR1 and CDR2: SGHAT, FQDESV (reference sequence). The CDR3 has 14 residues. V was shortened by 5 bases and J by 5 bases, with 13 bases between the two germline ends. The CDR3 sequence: CASSRDGANNEQFF. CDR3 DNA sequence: TGTGCCAGCAGCAGGGACGGCGCTAACAATGAGCAGTTCTTC.

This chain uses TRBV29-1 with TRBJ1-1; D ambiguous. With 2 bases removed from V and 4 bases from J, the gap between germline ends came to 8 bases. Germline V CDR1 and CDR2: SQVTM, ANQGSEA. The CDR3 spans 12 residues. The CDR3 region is CSVEKGATEAFF. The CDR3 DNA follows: TGCAGCGTTGAAAAGGGCGCCACTGAAGCTTTCTTT.

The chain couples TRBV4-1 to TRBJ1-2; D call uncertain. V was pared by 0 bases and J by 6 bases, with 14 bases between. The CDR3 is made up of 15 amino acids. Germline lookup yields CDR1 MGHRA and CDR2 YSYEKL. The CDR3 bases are TGCGCCAGCAGCCAAGAAGAAGGACCCCTTAATGGCTACACCTTC. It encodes CASSQEEGPLNGYTF.

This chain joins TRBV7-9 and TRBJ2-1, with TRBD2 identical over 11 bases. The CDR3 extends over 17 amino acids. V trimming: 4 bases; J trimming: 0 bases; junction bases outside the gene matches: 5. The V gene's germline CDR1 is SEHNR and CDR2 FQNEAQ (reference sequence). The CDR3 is CASSSGLAGGSYNEQFF. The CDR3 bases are TGTGCCAGCAGCTCCGGACTAGCGGGTGGCTCCTACAATGAGCAGTTCTTC. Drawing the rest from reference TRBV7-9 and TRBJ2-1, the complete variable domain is DTGVSQNPRHKITKRGQNVTFRCDPISEHNRLYWYRQTLGQGPEFLTYFQNEAQLEKSRLLSDRFSAERPKGSFSTLEIQRTEQGDSAMYLCASSSGLAGGSYNEQFFGPGTRLTVL.

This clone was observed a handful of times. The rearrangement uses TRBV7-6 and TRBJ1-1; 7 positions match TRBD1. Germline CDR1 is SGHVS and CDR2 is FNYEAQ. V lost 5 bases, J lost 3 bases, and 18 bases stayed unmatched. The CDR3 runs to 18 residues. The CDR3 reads CASSPAGRGPVGYTEAFF. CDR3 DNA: TGTGCCAGCAGCCCAGCCGGGAGGGGGCCAGTAGGTTACACTGAAGCTTTCTTT.

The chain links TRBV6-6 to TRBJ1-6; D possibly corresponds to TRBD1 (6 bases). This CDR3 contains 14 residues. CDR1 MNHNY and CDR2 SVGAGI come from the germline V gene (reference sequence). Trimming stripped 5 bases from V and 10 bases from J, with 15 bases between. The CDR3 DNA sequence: TGTGCCAGCAGTCCACAGGGCTCGGTATCACCCCTCCACTTT. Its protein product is CASSPQGSVSPLHF.

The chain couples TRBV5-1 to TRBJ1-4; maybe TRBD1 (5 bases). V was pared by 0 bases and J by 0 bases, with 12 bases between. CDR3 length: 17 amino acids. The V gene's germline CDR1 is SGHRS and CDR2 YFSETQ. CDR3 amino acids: CASSLEGQGSTNEKLFF. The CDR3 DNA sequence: TGCGCCAGCAGCTTGGAAGGGCAGGGATCAACTAATGAAAAACTGTTTTTT. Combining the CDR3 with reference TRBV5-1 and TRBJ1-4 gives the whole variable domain KAGVTQTPRYLIKTRGQQVTLSCSPISGHRSVSWYQQTPGQGLQFLFEYFSETQRNKGNFPGRFSGRQFSNSRSEMNVSTLELGDSALYLCASSLEGQGSTNEKLFFGSGTQLSVL.

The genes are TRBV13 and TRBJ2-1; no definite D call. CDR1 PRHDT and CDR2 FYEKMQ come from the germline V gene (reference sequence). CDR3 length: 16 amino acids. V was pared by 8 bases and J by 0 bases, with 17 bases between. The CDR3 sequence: CASFSRLMSSYNEQFF. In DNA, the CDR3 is TGTGCCAGCTTTTCGAGACTTATGAGCTCCTACAATGAGCAGTTCTTC. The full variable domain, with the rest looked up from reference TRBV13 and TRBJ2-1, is AAGVIQSPRHLIKEKRETATLKCYPIPRHDTVYWYQQGPGQDPQFLISFYEKMQSDKGSIPDRFSAQQFSDYHSELNMSSLELGDSALYFCASFSRLMSSYNEQFFGPGTRLTVL.

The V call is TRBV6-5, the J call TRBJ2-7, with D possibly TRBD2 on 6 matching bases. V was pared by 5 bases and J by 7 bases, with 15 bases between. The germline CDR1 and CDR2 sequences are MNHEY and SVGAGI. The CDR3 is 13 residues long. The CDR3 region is CASSPRDRGEQYF. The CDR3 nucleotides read TGTGCCAGCAGTCCTCGGGACCGGGGGGAGCAGTACTTC.

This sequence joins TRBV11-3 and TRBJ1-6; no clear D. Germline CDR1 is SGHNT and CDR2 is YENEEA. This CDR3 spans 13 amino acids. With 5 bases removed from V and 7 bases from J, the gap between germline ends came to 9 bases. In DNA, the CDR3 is TGTGCCAGCAGCCTGACTCGAAATTCACCCCTCCACTTT. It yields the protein CASSLTRNSPLHF.

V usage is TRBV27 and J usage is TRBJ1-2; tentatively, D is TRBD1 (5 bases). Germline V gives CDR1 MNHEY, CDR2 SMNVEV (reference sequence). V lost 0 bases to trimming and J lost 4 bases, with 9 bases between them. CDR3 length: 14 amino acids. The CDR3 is CASSLSNRPYGYTF. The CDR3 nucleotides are TGTGCCAGCAGTTTATCGAACAGGCCCTATGGCTACACCTTC.

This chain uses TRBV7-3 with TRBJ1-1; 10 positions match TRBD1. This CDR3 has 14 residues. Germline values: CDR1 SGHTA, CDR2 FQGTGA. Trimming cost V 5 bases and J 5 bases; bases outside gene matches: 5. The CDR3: CASSIGQGETEAFF. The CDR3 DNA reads TGTGCCAGCAGCATAGGACAGGGGGAGACTGAAGCTTTCTTT.

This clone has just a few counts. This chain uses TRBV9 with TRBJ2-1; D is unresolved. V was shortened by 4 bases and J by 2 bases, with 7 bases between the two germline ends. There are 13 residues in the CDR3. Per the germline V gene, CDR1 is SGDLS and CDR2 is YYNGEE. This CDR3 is CASSPLTYNEQFF. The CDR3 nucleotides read TGTGCCAGCAGCCCCCTCACCTACAATGAGCAGTTCTTC.

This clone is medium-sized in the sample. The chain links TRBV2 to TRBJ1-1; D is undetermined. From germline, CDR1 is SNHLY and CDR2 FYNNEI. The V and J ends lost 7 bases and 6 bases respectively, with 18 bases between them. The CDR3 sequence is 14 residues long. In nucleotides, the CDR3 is TGTGCCAGCACCCCTGGGTCCCCCCGAGCTGAAGCTTTCTTT. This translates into CASTPGSPRAEAFF.

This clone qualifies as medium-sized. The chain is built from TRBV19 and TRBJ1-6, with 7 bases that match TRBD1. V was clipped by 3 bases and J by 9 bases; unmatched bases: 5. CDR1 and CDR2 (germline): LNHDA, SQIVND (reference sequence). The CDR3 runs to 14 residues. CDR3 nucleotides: TGTGCCAGTAGTATTACAGGGGAGGCTTCACCCCTCCACTTT. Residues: CASSITGEASPLHF.

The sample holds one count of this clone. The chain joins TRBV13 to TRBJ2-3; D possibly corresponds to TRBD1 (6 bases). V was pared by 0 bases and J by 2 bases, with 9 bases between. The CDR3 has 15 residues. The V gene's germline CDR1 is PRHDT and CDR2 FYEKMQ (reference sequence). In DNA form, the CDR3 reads TGTGCCAGCAGCTTAGGGTGGGACAACACAGATACGCAGTATTTT. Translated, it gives CASSLGWDNTDTQYF.

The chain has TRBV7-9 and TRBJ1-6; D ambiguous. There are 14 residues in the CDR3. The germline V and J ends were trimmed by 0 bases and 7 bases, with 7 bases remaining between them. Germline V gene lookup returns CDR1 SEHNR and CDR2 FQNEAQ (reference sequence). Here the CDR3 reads CASSLAPGNSPLHF. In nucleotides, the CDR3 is TGTGCCAGCAGCTTAGCGCCCGGGAATTCACCCCTCCACTTT.

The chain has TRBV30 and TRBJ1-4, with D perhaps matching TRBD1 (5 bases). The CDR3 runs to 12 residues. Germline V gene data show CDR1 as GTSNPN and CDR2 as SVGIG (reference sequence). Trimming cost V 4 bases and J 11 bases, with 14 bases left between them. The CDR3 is CAWNHREGKLFF. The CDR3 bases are TGTGCCTGGAATCACCGGGAGGGGAAACTGTTTTTT.

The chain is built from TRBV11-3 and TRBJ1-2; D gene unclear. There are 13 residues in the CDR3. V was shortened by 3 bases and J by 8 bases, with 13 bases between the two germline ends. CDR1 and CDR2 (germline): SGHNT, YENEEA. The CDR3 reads CASSLDLNHGYTF. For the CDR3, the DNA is TGTGCCAGCAGCTTGGATTTGAACCACGGCTACACCTTC.

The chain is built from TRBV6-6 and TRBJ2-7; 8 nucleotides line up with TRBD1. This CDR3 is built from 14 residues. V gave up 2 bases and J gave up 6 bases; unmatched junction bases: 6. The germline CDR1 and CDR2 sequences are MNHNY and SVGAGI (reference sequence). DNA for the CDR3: TGTGCCAGCAGTTACACGGACAGGGCCGGCGAGCAGTACTTC. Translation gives CASSYTDRAGEQYF.

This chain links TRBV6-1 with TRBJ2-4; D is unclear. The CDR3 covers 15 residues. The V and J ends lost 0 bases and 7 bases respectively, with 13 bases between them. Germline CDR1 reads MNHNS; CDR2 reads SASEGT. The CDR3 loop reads CASSEAPDPWNIQYF. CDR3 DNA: TGTGCCAGCAGTGAAGCCCCGGATCCGTGGAACATTCAGTACTTC.

The CDR3 coding sequence is TGTGCCAGCAGCTCTCAGGGGAATCAGCCCCAGCATTTT. This encodes CASSSQGNQPQHF. The rearrangement links TRBV7-2 to TRBJ1-5; a weak D match, TRBD1 (6 bases). The CDR3 contains 13 residues. The V gene's germline CDR1 is SGHTA and CDR2 FQGNSA. Trimming removed 4 bases from V and 4 bases from J, with 8 bases in between.

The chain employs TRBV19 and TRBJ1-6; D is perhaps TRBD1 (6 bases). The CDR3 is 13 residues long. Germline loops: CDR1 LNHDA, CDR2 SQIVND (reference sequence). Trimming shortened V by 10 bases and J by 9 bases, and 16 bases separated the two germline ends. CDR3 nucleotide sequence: TGTGCCACAAAACAGGGCGCGGCTTCACCCCTCCACTTT. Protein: CATKQGAASPLHF.

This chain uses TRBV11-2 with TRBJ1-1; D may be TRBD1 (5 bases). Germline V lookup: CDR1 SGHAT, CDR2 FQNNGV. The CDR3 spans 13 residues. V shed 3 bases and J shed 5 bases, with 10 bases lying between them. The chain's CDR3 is CASSFSEGTEAFF. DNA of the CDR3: TGTGCCAGCAGCTTTAGCGAGGGGACTGAAGCTTTCTTT.